Following are 26 T cell receptor beta chains from one sample sequenced in a study of blood T cell repertoires in COVID-19. Libraries were prepared by immunoSEQ multiplex PCR; TCRdb keeps only in-frame clonotypes and omits some of them. There are about 160,000 clones in the sample; about nine tenths occur only once, and approximately 2.2% lies in the top ten. Sequencing was performed on peripheral blood. The receptors were gathered from a man younger than 35 with acute or convalescent COVID-19.

The table lists this clone with a count of one. The rearrangement joins TRBV6-5 to TRBJ1-1; D unresolved. V was trimmed by 7 bases and J by 1 base, leaving 4 bases between them. This CDR3 contains 11 residues. The germline gives CDR1 MNHEY, CDR2 SVGAGI. The CDR3 here is CASNGNTEAFF. DNA for the CDR3: TGTGCCAGCAACGGGAACACTGAAGCTTTCTTT.

This clone was observed a handful of times. This CDR3 is CASSLGWFGRSHEQYF. The DNA of the CDR3 is TGTGCCAGCAGCTTAGGGTGGTTCGGGAGAAGCCACGAGCAGTACTTC. V gene TRBV7-2 combines with J gene TRBJ2-7; tentatively, D is TRBD2 (6 bases). V shed 1 base and J shed 5 bases, with 18 bases lying between them. CDR1 is SGHTA, CDR2 FQGNSA, per germline. CDR3 length: 16 residues.

This chain links TRBV25-1 with TRBJ2-3; D is unresolved. V lost 7 bases and J lost 5, with 7 bases in between. This CDR3 has 11 residues. Germline CDR1 MGHDK, CDR2 SYGVNS. The CDR3 DNA reads as TGTGCCAGCATCCGGAGAGATACGCAGTATTTT. It translates to CASIRRDTQYF. Using reference TRBV25-1 and TRBJ2-3 for the parts outside the CDR3, the full variable domain is EADIYQTPRYLVIGTGKKITLECSQTMGHDKMYWYQQDPGMELHLIHYSYGVNSTEKGDLSSESTVSRIRTEHFPLTLESARPSHTSQYLCASIRRDTQYFGPGTRLTVL.

This clone came up once. The rearrangement links TRBV5-1 to TRBJ1-1, with a tentative D call TRBD1 (5 bases). This CDR3 comprises 17 residues. Germline V gene sequence: CDR1 SGHRS, CDR2 YFSETQ. The V gene lost 4 bases and the J gene lost 0 bases, with 19 bases spanning the gap. Here the CDR3 reads CASSPSPVGGMNTEAFF. The CDR3 DNA sequence: TGCGCCAGCAGCCCTTCCCCCGTCGGGGGAATGAACACTGAAGCTTTCTTT.

The V and J genes are TRBV10-1 and TRBJ1-2; D might be TRBD1 (6 bases). CDR1 WNHNN and CDR2 SYGVQD come from the germline V gene (reference sequence). Trimming took off 0 bases at V and 2 bases at J, with 10 bases between the two ends. This CDR3 region has 15 residues. CDR3 bases: TGCGCCAGCAGTGAGTCGGTTGGGGGCAACTATGGCTACACCTTC. The encoded protein is CASSESVGGNYGYTF.

V gene TRBV27 combines with J gene TRBJ2-7, with 11 bases that match TRBD1. The V gene's germline CDR1 is MNHEY and CDR2 SMNVEV (reference sequence). With 3 bases clipped from V and 5 bases from J, the junction kept 6 bases outside the gene matches. This CDR3 is 15 amino acids long. This chain's CDR3 is CASSFRDRGVDEQYF. For the CDR3, the DNA is TGTGCCAGCAGTTTTCGGGACAGGGGGGTCGACGAGCAGTACTTC.

Only one count was recorded for this clone. V gene TRBV3-1 (or the pseudogene TRBV3-2) combines with J gene TRBJ1-2; D may be TRBD1 (6 bases). V dropped 4 bases and J dropped 5 bases, with 17 bases sitting between them. CDR1 LGHDT and CDR2 YNNKEL come from the germline V gene (reference sequence). The CDR3 is made up of 15 amino acids. The CDR3 region has the DNA TGTGCCAGCAGCCCATCCGTTCCAGGGGCTTATGGCTACACCTTC. It encodes CASSPSVPGAYGYTF.

This chain links TRBV6-5 with TRBJ1-2, with a tentative D call TRBD1 (5 bases). Looked up from germline, CDR1 is MNHEY and CDR2 is SVGAGI. The CDR3 has 15 residues. The V end lost 0 bases, the J end lost 4 bases, and 12 bases lay between the germline ends. The CDR3 bases are TGTGCCAGCAGTTACTCCCCCGGGGGAGTCTATGGCTACACCTTC. It codes for CASSYSPGGVYGYTF.

J is TRBJ1-3 and V is TRBV19; D gene uncertain. Germline CDR1 is LNHDA and CDR2 is SQIVND (reference sequence). This CDR3 comprises 14 residues. Trimming pared 2 bases from V and 4 bases from J, leaving 9 bases between. The CDR3 region is CASSIRGVGNTIYF. The CDR3 DNA reads TGTGCCAGTAGTATACGGGGAGTCGGAAACACCATATATTTT.

The V call is TRBV19, the J call TRBJ1-5; TRBD1 might be the D (5 bases). The V gene lost 6 bases and the J gene lost 6 bases, with 18 bases spanning the gap. Germline lookup yields CDR1 LNHDA and CDR2 SQIVND (reference sequence). The CDR3 contains 15 residues. The CDR3 protein is CASSVPGPRSQPQHF. The DNA of the CDR3 is TGTGCCAGTAGCGTACCAGGGCCGCGGAGTCAGCCCCAGCATTTT.

This clone was seen more than once but under ten times. J is TRBJ2-5 and V is TRBV19; 10 nucleotides match TRBD1. The V segment lost 4 bases and the J segment 4 bases; nucleotides outside the gene matches: 9. Germline V gene lookup returns CDR1 LNHDA and CDR2 SQIVND (reference sequence). There are 16 residues in the CDR3. The CDR3 loop reads CASSTSRDRGRETQYF. The CDR3 nucleotides read TGTGCCAGTAGTACGTCCCGGGACAGGGGAAGAGAGACCCAGTACTTC.

This clone was detected a few times. The chain combines TRBV27 with TRBJ1-5; 7 nucleotides match TRBD1. Germline CDR1 reads MNHEY; CDR2 reads SMNVEV (reference sequence). After removal of 5 bases from V and 2 bases from J, the junction contained 9 bases not matched to a gene. The CDR3 loop spans 16 amino acids. CDR3 sequence: CASSPLTGTGNQPQHF. CDR3 in DNA: TGTGCCAGCAGTCCCTTGACCGGGACAGGCAATCAGCCCCAGCATTTT.

Turning to this clone: One junction end does not reproduce the germline sequence, and a read error may be involved. The chain joins TRBV10-1 to TRBJ2-2, with a possible D match to TRBD2 (5 bases). This CDR3 contains 14 residues. Germline V gives CDR1 WNHNN, CDR2 SYGVQD (reference sequence). This CDR3 reads CASTSTTNTGVLFF. Written as DNA, the CDR3 is TGCGCCAGCACCTCTACCACGAACACCGGGGTGCTGTTTTTT.

J is TRBJ2-1 and V is TRBV11-2; possibly TRBD2 for D (5 bases). The length of the CDR3 is 15 residues. The ends were cut back, 3 bases at V and 5 bases at J, with 14 bases in the middle. CDR1 is SGHAT and CDR2 is FQNNGV in the germline V gene. In DNA form, the CDR3 reads TGTGCCAGCAGCTTTAGCGTTCTGAGGAACAATGAGCAGTTCTTC. Its protein is CASSFSVLRNNEQFF.

The chain carries TRBV18 and TRBJ1-5; tentative D call: TRBD1 (6 bases). V was pared by 3 bases and J by 0 bases, with 15 bases between. Germline assignment: CDR1 KGHSH and CDR2 LQKENI. The CDR3 covers 17 residues. CDR3 nucleotides: TGTGCCAGCTCACCTACTCCCGGGACACATAGCAATCAGCCCCAGCATTTT. Translated: CASSPTPGTHSNQPQHF.

The rearrangement links TRBV3-1 (or the pseudogene TRBV3-2) to TRBJ2-2; 10 bases map to TRBD2. V was clipped by 0 bases and J by 5 bases; unmatched bases: 12. The germline V gene has CDR1 LGHDT and CDR2 YNNKEL (reference sequence). The length of the CDR3 is 19 residues. The CDR3 spells CASSQDWGLAGAGTGELFF. The DNA of the CDR3 is TGTGCCAGCAGCCAAGATTGGGGGCTAGCGGGAGCAGGGACCGGGGAGCTGTTTTTT.

The V call is TRBV6-5, the J call TRBJ1-2; D is uncertain. V was shortened by 5 bases and J by 1 base, with 8 bases between the two germline ends. Germline assignment: CDR1 MNHEY and CDR2 SVGAGI. The CDR3 is 13 residues long. Here the CDR3 reads CASSPGGNYGYTF. In DNA, the CDR3 is TGTGCCAGCAGTCCAGGTGGTAACTATGGCTACACCTTC.

The rearrangement links TRBV7-6 to TRBJ2-2; possibly TRBD1 for D (6 bases). CDR3 length: 19 amino acids. Trimming took 2 bases from V and 1 from J, leaving 20 bases between them. Germline-derived CDR1 and CDR2 are SGHVS and FNYEAQ. In nucleotides, the CDR3 is TGTGCCAGCAGCTTAATCCCGGGACAAAAGATCGAGAACACCGGGGAGCTGTTTTTT. Translating it yields CASSLIPGQKIENTGELFF.

V is TRBV5-1 and J is TRBJ2-7, with 11 positions matching TRBD2. Germline V CDR1 and CDR2: SGHRS, YFSETQ. The CDR3 spans 16 residues. Losses at the gene ends were 3 bases for V and 2 bases for J; bases not matched to a gene: 7. The CDR3 DNA sequence: TGCGCCAGCAGCTCCCCTAGCGGGAGGAATACCTACGAGCAGTACTTC. It encodes CASSSPSGRNTYEQYF.

The CDR3 is CASRPGSGGYTF. CDR3 sequence (DNA): TGCGCCAGCAGACCGGGGTCAGGCGGCTACACCTTC. The V gene is TRBV10-2, the J gene TRBJ1-2; D unclear. The ends were cut back, 6 bases at V and 8 bases at J, with 13 bases in the middle. This CDR3 is 12 amino acids long. CDR1 is WSHSY, CDR2 SAAADI, per germline.

The chain combines TRBV27 with TRBJ2-6; tentatively, D is TRBD2 (5 bases). Per germline, CDR1 MNHEY and CDR2 SMNVEV (reference sequence). CDR3 length: 15 amino acids. V shed 6 bases and J shed 2 bases, with 11 bases lying between them. The CDR3 spells CASSRGVPGANVLTF. CDR3 DNA: TGTGCCAGCAGCCGGGGTGTTCCTGGGGCCAACGTCCTGACTTTC.

The chain recombines TRBV16 with TRBJ2-7; no definite D call. The CDR3 has 13 residues. Germline V lookup: CDR1 KGHSY, CDR2 FQNENV. V was clipped by 3 bases and J by 4 bases, with 10 bases between them. CDR3 bases: TGTGCCAGCAGCCATGGCAGATCATACGAGCAGTACTTC. Protein product: CASSHGRSYEQYF.

The chain carries TRBV7-8 and TRBJ1-3; D gene unclear. CDR3 length: 16 residues. Trimming left V 1 base short and J 6 bases short, with 16 bases between. The germline gives CDR1 SGHVS, CDR2 FQNEAQ. CDR3 protein: CASSLGSLLSPNTIYF. The DNA for the CDR3 is TGTGCCAGCAGCTTAGGGAGCTTACTTAGCCCAAACACCATATATTTT.

V and J are TRBV7-8 and TRBJ2-1, with 7 positions matching TRBD2. J gave up 4 bases and V 0 bases, and 3 bases lay outside the gene matches. CDR1 is SGHVS and CDR2 is FQNEAQ in the germline V gene. The length of the CDR3 is 15 residues. CDR3 protein: CASSLAPGGYNEQFF. Written as DNA, the CDR3 is TGTGCCAGCAGCTTAGCGCCGGGAGGTTACAATGAGCAGTTCTTC.

The chain links TRBV11-2 to TRBJ2-7, with 8 positions matching TRBD2. V was clipped by 2 bases and J by 0 bases; unmatched bases: 9. The CDR3 covers 17 residues. From germline, CDR1 is SGHAT and CDR2 FQNNGV. CDR3 nucleotide sequence: TGTGCCAGCAGCTTATTGGTTACTAGCGGTAGCTCCTACGAGCAGTACTTC. Translating it yields CASSLLVTSGSSYEQYF. Complete variable domain (other parts from reference TRBV11-2 and TRBJ2-7): EAGVAQSPRYKIIEKRQSVAFWCNPISGHATLYWYQQILGQGPKLLIQFQNNGVVDDSQLPKDRFSAERLKGVDSTLKIQPAKLEDSAVYLCASSLLVTSGSSYEQYFGPGTRLTVT.

The rearrangement uses TRBV5-1 and TRBJ2-1; possibly TRBD1 for D (6 bases). Trimming took off 1 base at V and 9 bases at J, with 17 bases between the two ends. Germline lookup yields CDR1 SGHRS and CDR2 YFSETQ. The CDR3 has 15 amino acids. The CDR3 region is CASSLRPGVVTEQFF. The CDR3 coding sequence is TGCGCCAGCAGCTTGAGGCCAGGGGTTGTCACTGAGCAGTTCTTC.